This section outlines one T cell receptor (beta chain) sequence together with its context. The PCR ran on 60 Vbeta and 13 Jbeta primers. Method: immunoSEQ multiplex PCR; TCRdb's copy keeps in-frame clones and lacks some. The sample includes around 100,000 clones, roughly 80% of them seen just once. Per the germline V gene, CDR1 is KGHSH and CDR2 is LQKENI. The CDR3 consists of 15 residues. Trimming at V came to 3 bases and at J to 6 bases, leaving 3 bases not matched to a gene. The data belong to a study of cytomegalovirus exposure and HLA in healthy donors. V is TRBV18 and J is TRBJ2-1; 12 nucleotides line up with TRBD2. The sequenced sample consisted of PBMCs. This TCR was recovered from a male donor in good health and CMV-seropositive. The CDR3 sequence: CASSPRLAGANEQFF. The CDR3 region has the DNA TGTGCCAGCTCACCCCGACTAGCGGGAGCCAATGAGCAGTTCTTC.